Listed here are 9 T cell receptor beta chains from one sample, sequenced in a study of T cell repertoires in cytomegalovirus infection. No antigen has been identified for these receptors. MiXCR, applied by TCRdb to the reads, yields one record per CDR3 protein. Here the sample spans about 500,000 distinct CDR3 sequences, 33% being singletons. The sequenced sample was cultured PBMCs, obtained from culture after CMV antigen stimulation. Receptors were obtained from a human donor in good health (CMV status not recorded). Some clones in this sample may be carry-over from other donors' samples.

There are a few counts of this clonotype. The rearrangement uses TRBV7-8 and TRBJ2-2; D not certain. CDR3 length: 13 residues. Germline lookup yields CDR1 SGHVS and CDR2 FQNEAQ. V was clipped by 5 bases and J by 4 bases, with 8 bases between them. CDR3 bases: TGTGCCAGCAGCACTCTACGCACCGGGGAGCTGTTTTTT. Translated, it gives CASSTLRTGELFF.

At least ten counts were recorded for this clonotype. This chain uses TRBV7-2 with TRBJ1-2, with D perhaps matching TRBD1 (6 bases). CDR1 is SGHTA and CDR2 is FQGNSA in the germline V gene. Trimming removed 3 bases from V and 6 bases from J, with 17 bases in between. The CDR3 length is 15 residues. The CDR3 DNA reads as TGTGCCAGCAGCTTCGACAGGCAGTTTGTTAATGGCTACACCTTC. It translates to CASSFDRQFVNGYTF. Full variable domain (rest looked up from reference TRBV7-2 and TRBJ1-2): GAGVSQSPSNKVTEKGKDVELRCDPISGHTALYWYRQSLGQGLEFLIYFQGNSAPDKSGLPSDRFSAERTGGSVSTLTIQRTQQEDSAVYLCASSFDRQFVNGYTFGSGTRLTVV.

The chain recombines TRBV7-8 with TRBJ1-2, with D possibly TRBD1 on 6 matching bases. Germline assignment: CDR1 SGHVS and CDR2 FQNEAQ. Trimming took 2 bases from V and 8 from J, leaving 21 bases between them. CDR3 size: 16 residues. CDR3 bases: TGTGCCAGCAGCTTACGGCCCATGAGGGGGGATCGGGGCTACACCTTC. It is translated as CASSLRPMRGDRGYTF.

This clonotype showed up just a few times. The V gene is TRBV28, the J gene TRBJ2-1, with TRBD2 matching over 9 bases. The CDR3 loop spans 14 amino acids. V trimming: 8 bases; J trimming: 2 bases; junction bases outside the gene matches: 4. The germline gives CDR1 MDHEN, CDR2 SYDVKM. The CDR3 protein is CASSASGAYNEQFF. CDR3 nucleotides: TGTGCCAGCTCCGCTAGCGGGGCCTACAATGAGCAGTTCTTC. The full variable domain, rest sourced from reference TRBV28 and TRBJ2-1, is DVKVTQSSRYLVKRTGEKVFLECVQDMDHENMFWYRQDPGLGLRLIYFSYDVKMKEKGDIPEGYSVSREKKERFSLILESASTNQTSMYLCASSASGAYNEQFFGPGTRLTVL.

This clonotype was seen a handful of times. The chain joins TRBV20-1 to TRBJ2-5; 8 bases agree with TRBD1. V trimming: 5 bases; J trimming: 4 bases; junction bases outside the gene matches: 9. Germline assignment: CDR1 DFQATT and CDR2 SNEGSKA (reference sequence). There are 14 residues in the CDR3. CDR3 amino acids: CSAGQGLIRETQYF. In DNA form, the CDR3 reads TGCAGTGCTGGACAGGGTTTGATACGAGAGACCCAGTACTTC.

Ten or more counts support this clonotype. This chain connects TRBV7-2 to TRBJ2-5; TRBD2 aligns across 8 bases. The V and J ends lost 3 bases and 5 bases, in that order; junction bases with no gene match: 8. CDR1 SGHTA and CDR2 FQGNSA come from the germline V gene. The CDR3 runs to 15 residues. CDR3: CASSLDGGDGETQYF. The CDR3 DNA reads TGTGCCAGCAGCTTGGACGGGGGGGATGGGGAGACCCAGTACTTC. The complete variable domain, with remaining parts taken from reference TRBV7-2 and TRBJ2-5, reads GAGVSQSPSNKVTEKGKDVELRCDPISGHTALYWYRQSLGQGLEFLIYFQGNSAPDKSGLPSDRFSAERTGGSVSTLTIQRTQQEDSAVYLCASSLDGGDGETQYFGPGTRLLVL.

The CDR3 here is CASRPRDRRMNTEAFF. The CDR3 region has the DNA TGTGCCAGCAGACCTCGGGACAGAAGAATGAACACTGAAGCTTTCTTT. The rearrangement uses TRBV27 and TRBJ1-1, with 7 positions matching TRBD1. CDR1 and CDR2 (germline): MNHEY, SMNVEV (reference sequence). V lost 6 bases, J lost 0 bases, and 10 bases stayed unmatched. CDR3 length: 16 residues.

Written as DNA, the CDR3 is TGCAGCGTTGAATCTTCCGGGACTGTCTCCTACGAGCAGTACTTC. The encoded protein is CSVESSGTVSYEQYF. The chain couples TRBV29-1 to TRBJ2-7; TRBD2 is a possible D gene (6 bases). V shed 2 bases and J shed 0 bases, with 14 bases lying between them. This CDR3 comprises 15 residues. The germline CDR1 and CDR2 sequences are SQVTM and ANQGSEA.

The table lists this clonotype with a few counts. The gene calls are TRBV12-3 or TRBV12-4 and TRBJ2-1, with D unresolved. The CDR3 runs to 13 residues. The V gene lost 6 bases and the J gene lost 6 bases, with 12 bases spanning the gap. CDR3: CASSYTPANEQFF. The CDR3 bases are TGTGCCAGCAGCTACACTCCGGCCAATGAGCAGTTCTTC.